This TCR beta chain was retrieved from a study of molecular identifiers for immune sequencing clone quantification. The sample holds many counts of this clonotype. Sorting recovered naive CD8 T cells on a CD8+CD4-CCR7+CD45RA+ profile. TCRdb re-called the PCR reads with MiXCR, one entry per CDR3 protein. The sample gives a few hundred thousand distinct CDR3 sequences, roughly 24% of which show up once; 0.65% to 0.95% is in the top ten. Sequencing was performed on naive CD8+ T cells from blood, with Jurkat cell RNA spiked in. Sample subset: FACS-sorted CD8+CD4-CCR7+CD45RA+ naive T cells. The receptor's source is a human donor in good health. Some libraries in this study had Jurkat cell RNA spiked in.

CDR3 protein: CASSYSSANTGELFF. The CDR3 DNA follows: TGTGCCAGCAGTTACTCGTCCGCGAACACCGGGGAGCTGTTTTTT. This chain joins TRBV6-5 and TRBJ2-2; D ambiguous. Germline-derived CDR1 and CDR2 are MNHEY and SVGAGI. The ends were cut back, 0 bases at V and 0 bases at J, with 5 bases in the middle. This CDR3 has 15 amino acids.